This TCR beta chain was documented in a study of blood T cells in healthy people across ages. Primed by a sample-barcoded 5' primer and a J-beta primer mix, a second PCR proceeded for 7 to 11 cycles. TCRdb reprocessed the 5' RACE reads with MiXCR, giving one entry per CDR3 protein. The data contain roughly 1,800,000 distinct CDR3 sequences, around 50% of them singletons. With 4 bases removed from V and 8 bases from J, the gap between germline ends came to 11 bases. CDR1 is ENHRY, CDR2 SYGVKD, per germline. The CDR3 totals 13 residues. The sample taken for sequencing was blood. This clonotype was sampled from a woman between 40 and 55 years old in good health. The genes are TRBV10-3 and TRBJ1-4, with D unclear. The DNA of the CDR3 is TGTGCCATCAGTGGGACTCCGGGGGAAAAACTGTTTTTT. Translated: CAISGTPGEKLFF.